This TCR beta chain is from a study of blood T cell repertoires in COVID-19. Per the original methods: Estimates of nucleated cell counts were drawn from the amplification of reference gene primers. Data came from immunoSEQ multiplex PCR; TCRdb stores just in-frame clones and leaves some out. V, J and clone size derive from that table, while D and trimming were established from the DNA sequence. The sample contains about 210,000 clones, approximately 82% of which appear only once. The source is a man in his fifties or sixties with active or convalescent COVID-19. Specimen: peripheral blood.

This CDR3 reads CASSLAVTGMSTDTQYF. Written as DNA, the CDR3 is TGCGCCAGCAGCTTGGCGGTGACAGGGATGAGCACAGATACGCAGTATTTT. V is TRBV5-1 and J is TRBJ2-3, with 7 nucleotides matching TRBD1. Germline values: CDR1 SGHRS, CDR2 YFSETQ. This CDR3 has 17 residues. Germline trimming cut 0 bases from V and 0 bases from J; bases unmatched to any gene: 7.